These T cell receptor beta chains were read from a single sample in a study of shared clonotypes between healthy human individuals. The repertoire was sequenced with immunoSEQ multiplex PCR; TCRdb's copy has only in-frame clones and lacks some. The sample includes over 2,000,000 clones, just under 95% of them seen just once. Sequencing was done on a sample of naive CD8+ T cells from PBMCs. Source of these receptors: a man aged 18 to 30 in good health. Some clones in this sample may be carry-over from other donors' samples. Each CDR3 is given with its conserved first and last residue. D genes are given only for firm matches. For some rows the clone size is stated as once, few or many, or as a class when expanded; others skip it.

D | J | size | V | CDR3 | DNA
- | TRBJ1-2 | - | TRBV28 | CTTTTDFYGYTF | TGTACGACCACTACAGATTTCTATGGCTACACCTTC
- | TRBJ1-1 | - | TRBV5-1 | CASRDGAWNTEAFF | TGCGCCAGCAGGGACGGCGCTTGGAACACTGAAGCTTTCTTT
TRBD1 | TRBJ2-1 | - | TRBV6-6 | CASSYGQGATGRFF | TGTGCCAGCAGTTACGGACAGGGGGCCACCGGCCGGTTCTTC
- | TRBJ2-7 | - | TRBV5-1 | CASSPLGGLPGEQYF | TGCGCCAGCAGCCCCTTGGGGGGACTTCCAGGGGAGCAGTACTTC
- | TRBJ2-7 | - | TRBV11-2 | CASSLGPRPLDEQYF | TGTGCCAGCAGCTTAGGCCCAAGGCCACTCGACGAGCAGTACTTC
- | TRBJ2-7 | - | TRBV13 | CASSPQSSYEQYF | TGTGCCAGCAGCCCTCAAAGCTCCTACGAGCAGTACTTC
TRBD2 | TRBJ2-7 | - | TRBV7-2 | CASSLDPSGSYEQYF | TGTGCCAGCAGCTTAGATCCTAGCGGGAGTTACGAGCAGTACTTC
- | TRBJ1-1 | - | TRBV5-1 | CASSLGPNTEAFF | TGCGCCAGCAGCTTGGGACCGAACACTGAAGCTTTCTTT
- | TRBJ2-1 | - | TRBV29-1 | CSVGFYNEQFF | TGCAGCGTTGGGTTCTACAATGAGCAGTTCTTC
- | TRBJ2-5 | - | TRBV7-9 | CASSSRDGQETQYF | TGTGCCAGCAGCTCACGGGACGGGCAAGAGACCCAGTACTTC
- | TRBJ2-1 | - | TRBV7-8 | CASSPPWGRGTYNEQFF | TGTGCCAGCAGCCCTCCATGGGGCAGGGGCACCTACAATGAGCAGTTCTTC
- | TRBJ1-4 | few | TRBV5-1 | CASSRWGVGEKLFF | TGCGCCAGCAGCCGCTGGGGGGTTGGTGAAAAACTGTTTTTT
- | TRBJ2-1 | - | TRBV19 | CASGDALYNEQFF | TGTGCCAGTGGGGACGCCCTCTACAATGAGCAGTTCTTC
- | TRBJ1-5 | - | TRBV4-1 | CASSQDWGKVRRQPQHF | TGCGCCAGCAGCCAAGATTGGGGGAAGGTAAGACGGCAGCCCCAGCATTTT
TRBD2 | TRBJ2-3 | - | TRBV9 | CASNHPGLAPDTQYF | TGTGCCAGCAACCACCCGGGACTAGCTCCAGATACGCAGTATTTT
- | TRBJ2-1 | - | TRBV4-3 | CASSQAGFQLRNEQFF | TGCGCCAGCAGCCAAGCGGGATTCCAGCTTCGAAATGAGCAGTTCTTC
- | TRBJ1-5 | once | TRBV19 | CASRTMEEWGNQPQHF | TGTGCCAGTAGAACTATGGAGGAGTGGGGAAATCAGCCCCAGCATTTT
- | TRBJ1-1 | - | TRBV15 | CATEPGGNTEAFF | TGTGCCACCGAACCTGGAGGGAACACTGAAGCTTTCTTT
- | TRBJ2-3 | - | TRBV21-1 | CASSKEAGPSSTDTQYF | TGTGCCAGCAGCAAAGAAGCAGGTCCCTCTAGCACAGATACGCAGTATTTT
- | TRBJ1-4 | - | TRBV5-1 | CASSFESRSKLFF | TGCGCCAGCAGCTTCGAGAGTCGGTCGAAACTGTTTTTT
TRBD1 | TRBJ2-3 | - | TRBV28 | CASSWSTGAQYF | TGTGCCAGCAGTTGGAGTACAGGGGCGCAGTATTTT
TRBD1 | TRBJ1-2 | few | TRBV27 | CASSQGTGINYGYTF | TGTGCCAGCAGCCAGGGGACAGGCATTAACTATGGCTACACCTTC
- | TRBJ2-5 | - | TRBV7-6 | CASSLELRETQYF | TGTGCCAGCAGCTTAGAACTACGGGAGACCCAGTACTTC
- | TRBJ1-1 | - | TRBV7-9 | CASSLGREAFF | TGTGCCAGCAGCTTGGGCAGGGAAGCTTTCTTT
- | TRBJ2-1 | - | TRBV7-2 | CASTVSREDNEQFF | TGTGCCAGCACCGTTTCGCGGGAAGACAATGAGCAGTTCTTC
- | TRBJ2-1 | - | TRBV28 | CASSAPGPGNNEQFF | TGTGCCAGCAGTGCCCCGGGACCCGGGAACAATGAGCAGTTCTTC
TRBD2 | TRBJ2-7 | - | TRBV27 | CASSPQTSGVLYEQYF | TGTGCCAGCAGTCCCCAGACTAGCGGGGTCCTCTACGAGCAGTACTTC
- | TRBJ2-7 | - | TRBV16 | CASSQWLDEQYF | TGTGCCAGCAGCCAATGGTTAGACGAGCAGTACTTC
TRBD2 | TRBJ2-7 | - | TRBV7-9 | CASSAGTSGSSYEQYF | TGTGCCAGCAGCGCTGGGACTAGCGGGAGCTCCTACGAGCAGTACTTC
TRBD2 | TRBJ2-5 | - | TRBV29-1 | CSVRGGGEETQYF | TGCAGCGTTCGCGGGGGGGGCGAAGAGACCCAGTACTTC
TRBD1 | TRBJ2-3 | - | TRBV7-2 | CASSTRDRGHLRGDTQYF | TGTGCCAGCAGCACCCGGGACAGGGGGCACCTTCGGGGAGATACGCAGTATTTT
TRBD1 | TRBJ2-2 | - | TRBV13 | CASSARQGDTGELFF | TGTGCCAGCAGCGCAAGACAGGGCGACACCGGGGAGCTGTTTTTT
- | TRBJ2-7 | - | TRBV30 | CAWSPVSYEQYF | TGTGCCTGGAGTCCTGTGAGCTACGAGCAGTACTTC
- | TRBJ1-5 | - | TRBV12-1 | CASSLMTRQPQHF | TGTGCCAGCAGCTTAATGACTCGGCAGCCCCAGCATTTT
- | TRBJ1-1 | - | TRBV28 | CASSLHPTVNTEAFF | TGTGCCAGCAGTCTCCACCCGACAGTGAACACTGAAGCTTTCTTT
TRBD1 | TRBJ2-3 | - | TRBV29-1 | CSVLLGWTGDTQYF | TGCAGCGTTCTTCTCGGATGGACAGGGGATACGCAGTATTTT
- | TRBJ2-1 | - | TRBV1 | CTSSQVAIWWLPTYNEQFF | TGCACCAGCAGCCAAGTCGCAATTTGGTGGCTACCCACCTACAATGAGCAGTTCTTC
TRBD2 | TRBJ2-5 | once | TRBV19 | CASRGDFQETQYF | TGTGCCAGCCGGGGGGACTTTCAAGAGACCCAGTACTTC
TRBD2 | TRBJ2-7 | - | TRBV28 | CASSLAGGDEQYF | TGTGCCAGCAGTTTAGCGGGAGGGGACGAGCAGTACTTC
- | TRBJ1-4 | - | TRBV9 | CASSPTWGGQVGKLFF | TGTGCCAGCAGCCCCACCTGGGGGGGCCAAGTGGGAAAACTGTTTTTT
TRBD1 | TRBJ2-7 | - | TRBV11-2 | CASSFGTAYEQYF | TGTGCCAGCAGCTTCGGGACAGCCTACGAGCAGTACTTC
- | TRBJ1-2 | - | TRBV27 | CASSLDGRGYTF | TGTGCCAGCAGTTTGGACGGAAGGGGCTACACCTTC
- | TRBJ2-7 | - | TRBV2 | CGNNPSYDEQYF | TGTGGTAATAACCCCAGCTATGACGAGCAGTACTTC
TRBD1 | TRBJ1-5 | - | TRBV7-2 | CASSPGGTGALPQHF | TGTGCCAGCAGCCCCGGAGGGACAGGGGCCTTGCCCCAGCATTTT
- | TRBJ2-7 | - | TRBV7-9 | CASRPGVGGLHEQYF | TGTGCCAGCAGGCCGGGGGTCGGGGGGCTCCACGAGCAGTACTTC
TRBD1 | TRBJ2-7 | once | TRBV4-3 | CASSQGRTGGHEQYF | TGCGCCAGCAGCCAAGGGAGGACAGGGGGCCACGAGCAGTACTTC
- | TRBJ1-2 | - | TRBV27 | CASSLVQQGGYYGYTF | TGTGCCAGCAGTTTAGTCCAACAGGGAGGGTACTATGGCTACACCTTC
TRBD2 | TRBJ2-3 | - | TRBV19 | CASSARGGRGDTQYF | TGTGCCAGTAGTGCCCGGGGAGGGCGGGGAGATACGCAGTATTTT
TRBD2 | TRBJ2-5 | - | TRBV27 | CASSPLAVAGIQETQYF | TGTGCCAGCAGCCCCTTAGCGGTAGCGGGGATCCAAGAGACCCAGTACTTC
- | TRBJ2-5 | - | TRBV11-2 | CASSGRQDGETQYF | TGTGCCAGCAGCGGACGACAGGACGGGGAGACCCAGTACTTC
- | TRBJ1-1 | - | TRBV5-6 | CASSPLQGGTEAFF | TGTGCCAGCAGTCCCCTCCAGGGAGGCACTGAAGCTTTCTTT
TRBD1 | TRBJ2-3 | - | TRBV29-1 | CSARTGNTDTQYF | TGCAGCGCCCGGACAGGCAACACAGATACGCAGTATTTT